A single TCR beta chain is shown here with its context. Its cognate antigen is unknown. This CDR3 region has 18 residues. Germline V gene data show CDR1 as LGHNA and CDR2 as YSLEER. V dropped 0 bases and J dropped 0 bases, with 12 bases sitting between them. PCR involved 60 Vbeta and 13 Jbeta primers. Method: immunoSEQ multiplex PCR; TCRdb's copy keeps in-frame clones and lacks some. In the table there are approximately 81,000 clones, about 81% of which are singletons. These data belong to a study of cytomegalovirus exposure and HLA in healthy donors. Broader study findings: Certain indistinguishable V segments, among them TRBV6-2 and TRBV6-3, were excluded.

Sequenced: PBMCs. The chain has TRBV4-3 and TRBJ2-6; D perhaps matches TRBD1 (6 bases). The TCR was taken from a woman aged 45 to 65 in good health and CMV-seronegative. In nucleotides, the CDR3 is TGCGCCAGCAGCCAAGAACCTGTAGGGGGCTCTGGGGCCAACGTCCTGACTTTC. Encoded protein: CASSQEPVGGSGANVLTF.